The entry that follows covers one T cell receptor beta chain sequence. The antigen remains undetermined. The identical CDR3 is also encoded by other nucleotide sequences in the sample. The data stem from a study of shared clonotypes between healthy human individuals. General study findings and limits: The represented genetic and exposure-history diversity was limited by the small number of donors.

Germline CDR1 and CDR2: SGDLS and YYNGEE. V dropped 0 bases and J dropped 3 bases, with 7 bases sitting between them. CDR3 length: 14 residues. Method: immunoSEQ multiplex PCR; TCRdb's copy keeps in-frame clones and lacks some. The sample carries around 690,000 clones, 90% recorded once. This sequence was found in a man younger than 30 in good health. Some clones in this sample may be carry-over from other donors' samples. Sequenced: memory CD8+ T cells from PBMCs. This sample's subset: CD45RO+ cells pooled with CCR7-negative TemRA cells. The rearrangement uses TRBV9 and TRBJ2-1, with D perhaps matching TRBD2 (6 bases). The CDR3 DNA reads as TGTGCCAGCAGCGTAGCGGGACTCTACAATGAGCAGTTCTTC. It specifies CASSVAGLYNEQFF.